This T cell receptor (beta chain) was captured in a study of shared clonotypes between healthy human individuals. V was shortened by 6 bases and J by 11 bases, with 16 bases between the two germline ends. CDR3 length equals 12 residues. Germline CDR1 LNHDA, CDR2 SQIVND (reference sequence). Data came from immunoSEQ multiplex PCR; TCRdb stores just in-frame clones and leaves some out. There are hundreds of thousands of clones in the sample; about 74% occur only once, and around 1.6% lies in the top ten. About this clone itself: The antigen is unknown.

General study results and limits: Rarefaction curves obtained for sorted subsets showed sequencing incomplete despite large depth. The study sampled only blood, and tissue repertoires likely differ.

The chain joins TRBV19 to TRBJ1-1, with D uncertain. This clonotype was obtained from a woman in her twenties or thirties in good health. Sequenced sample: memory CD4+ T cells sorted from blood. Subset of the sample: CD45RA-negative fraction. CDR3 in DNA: TGTGCCAGTAGCCTAAGCCATGGAGGGGCTTTCTTT. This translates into CASSLSHGGAFF.